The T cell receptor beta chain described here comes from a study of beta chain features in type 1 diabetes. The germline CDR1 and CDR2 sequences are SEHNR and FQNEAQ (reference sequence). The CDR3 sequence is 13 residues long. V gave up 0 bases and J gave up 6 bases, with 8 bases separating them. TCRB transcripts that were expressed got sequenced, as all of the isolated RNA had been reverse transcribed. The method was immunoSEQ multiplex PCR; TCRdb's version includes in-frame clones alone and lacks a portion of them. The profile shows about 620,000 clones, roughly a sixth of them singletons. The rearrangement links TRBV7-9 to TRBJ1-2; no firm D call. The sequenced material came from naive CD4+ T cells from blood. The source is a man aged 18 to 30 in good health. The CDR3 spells CASSLAGQHGYTF. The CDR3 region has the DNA TGTGCCAGCAGCTTAGCAGGCCAGCATGGCTACACCTTC.